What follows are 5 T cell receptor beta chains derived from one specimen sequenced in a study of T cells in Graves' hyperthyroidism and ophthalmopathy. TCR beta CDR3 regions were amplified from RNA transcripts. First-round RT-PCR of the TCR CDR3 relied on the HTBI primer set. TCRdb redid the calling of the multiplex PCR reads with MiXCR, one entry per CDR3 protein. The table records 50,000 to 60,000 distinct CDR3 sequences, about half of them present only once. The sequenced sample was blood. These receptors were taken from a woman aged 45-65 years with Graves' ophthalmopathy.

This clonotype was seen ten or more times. The CDR3 DNA sequence: TGCGCCAGCAGCTTGAGTAGCGGCGCGGGGGAGACCCAGTACTTC. It encodes CASSLSSGAGETQYF. The V call is TRBV5-1, the J call TRBJ2-5, with a possible D match to TRBD2 (6 bases). CDR3 length: 15 amino acids. V was trimmed by 1 base and J by 5 bases, leaving 15 bases between them. CDR1 and CDR2 (germline): SGHRS, YFSETQ. Looking up the rest from reference TRBV5-1 and TRBJ2-5 gives the full variable domain: KAGVTQTPRYLIKTRGQQVTLSCSPISGHRSVSWYQQTPGQGLQFLFEYFSETQRNKGNFPGRFSGRQFSNSRSEMNVSTLELGDSALYLCASSLSSGAGETQYFGPGTRLLVL.

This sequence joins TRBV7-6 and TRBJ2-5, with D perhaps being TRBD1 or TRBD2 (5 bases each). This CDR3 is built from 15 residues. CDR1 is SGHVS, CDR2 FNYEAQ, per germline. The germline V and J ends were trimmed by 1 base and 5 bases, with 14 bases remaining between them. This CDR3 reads CASSLVAGAGETQYF. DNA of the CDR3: TGTGCCAGCAGCTTAGTTGCCGGGGCGGGTGAGACCCAGTACTTC.

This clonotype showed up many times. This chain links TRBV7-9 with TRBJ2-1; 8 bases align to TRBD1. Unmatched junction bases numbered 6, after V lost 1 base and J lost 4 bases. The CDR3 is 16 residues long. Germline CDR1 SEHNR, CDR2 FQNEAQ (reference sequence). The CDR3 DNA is TGTGCCAGCAGCTTAGAGGCAGGGGGCGCTTACAATGAGCAGTTCTTC. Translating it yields CASSLEAGGAYNEQFF. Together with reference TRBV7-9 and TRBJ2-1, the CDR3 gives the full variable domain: DTGVSQNPRHKITKRGQNVTFRCDPISEHNRLYWYRQTLGQGPEFLTYFQNEAQLEKSRLLSDRFSAERPKGSFSTLEIQRTEQGDSAMYLCASSLEAGGAYNEQFFGPGTRLTVL.

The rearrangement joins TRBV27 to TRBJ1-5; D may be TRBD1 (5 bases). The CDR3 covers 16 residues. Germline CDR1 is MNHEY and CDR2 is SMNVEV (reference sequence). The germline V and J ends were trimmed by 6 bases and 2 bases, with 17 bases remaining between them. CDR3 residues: CASSLGVGLGNQPQHF. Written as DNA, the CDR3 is TGTGCCAGCAGCCTCGGGGTGGGGCTCGGCAATCAGCCCCAGCATTTT.

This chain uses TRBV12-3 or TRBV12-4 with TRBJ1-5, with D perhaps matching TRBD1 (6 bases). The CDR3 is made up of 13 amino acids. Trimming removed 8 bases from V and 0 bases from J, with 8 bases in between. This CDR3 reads CASGTFSNQPQHF. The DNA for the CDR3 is TGTGCCAGCGGGACATTTAGCAATCAGCCCCAGCATTTT.